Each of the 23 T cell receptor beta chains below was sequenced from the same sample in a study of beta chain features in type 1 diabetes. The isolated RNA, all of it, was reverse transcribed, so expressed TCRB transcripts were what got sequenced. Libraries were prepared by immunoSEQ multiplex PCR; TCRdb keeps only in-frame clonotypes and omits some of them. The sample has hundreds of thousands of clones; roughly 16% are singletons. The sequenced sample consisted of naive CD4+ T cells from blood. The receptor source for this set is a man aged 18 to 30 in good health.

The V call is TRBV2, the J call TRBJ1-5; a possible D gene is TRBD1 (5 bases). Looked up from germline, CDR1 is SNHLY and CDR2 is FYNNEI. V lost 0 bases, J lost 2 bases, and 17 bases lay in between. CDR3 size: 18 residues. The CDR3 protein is CASSEARLTGPGNQPQHF. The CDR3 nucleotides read TGTGCCAGCAGTGAAGCGCGTTTAACAGGTCCGGGCAATCAGCCCCAGCATTTT.

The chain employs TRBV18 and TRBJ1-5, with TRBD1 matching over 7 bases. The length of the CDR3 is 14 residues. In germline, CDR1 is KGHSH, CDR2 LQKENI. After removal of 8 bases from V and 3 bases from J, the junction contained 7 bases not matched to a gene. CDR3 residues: CASTDTGVNQPQHF. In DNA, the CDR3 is TGTGCCAGCACCGACACAGGGGTCAATCAGCCCCAGCATTTT.

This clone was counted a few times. CDR3 sequence (DNA): TGTGCCAGCGTCCCCGGGACAGATAATTCACCCCTCCACTTT. Amino acid sequence: CASVPGTDNSPLHF. V and J are TRBV28 and TRBJ1-6, with TRBD1 matching 7 bases. V shed 8 bases and J 5 bases; nucleotides not matched to a gene: 6. The CDR3 length is 14 residues. The germline gives CDR1 MDHEN, CDR2 SYDVKM.

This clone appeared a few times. CDR3 sequence reads: CASSLRDRDSGANVLTF. Here the CDR3 DNA reads TGTGCCAGCAGCCTCCGGGACAGGGATTCTGGGGCCAACGTCCTGACTTTC. The gene calls are TRBV7-9 and TRBJ2-6; 9 positions agree with TRBD1. Germline V gene sequence: CDR1 SEHNR, CDR2 FQNEAQ (reference sequence). V lost 5 bases, J lost 1 base, and 6 bases stayed unmatched. The CDR3 covers 17 residues.

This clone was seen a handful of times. The CDR3 nucleotides read TGTGCCAGCAGTTACTCGACAGGGGGTAACACCGGGGAGCTGTTTTTT. Protein sequence: CASSYSTGGNTGELFF. The chain employs TRBV6-5 and TRBJ2-2; 9 bases fit TRBD1. The length of the CDR3 is 16 residues. V gave up 0 bases and J gave up 2 bases; unmatched junction bases: 1. Germline V gene sequence: CDR1 MNHEY, CDR2 SVGAGI.

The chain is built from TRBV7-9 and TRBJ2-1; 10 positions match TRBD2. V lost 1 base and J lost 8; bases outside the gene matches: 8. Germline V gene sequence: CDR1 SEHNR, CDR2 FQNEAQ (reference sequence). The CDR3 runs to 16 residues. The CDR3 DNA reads TGTGCCAGCAGCTTAGAGGCTAGCGGGAGTTGGTATGAGCAGTTCTTC. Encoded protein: CASSLEASGSWYEQFF.

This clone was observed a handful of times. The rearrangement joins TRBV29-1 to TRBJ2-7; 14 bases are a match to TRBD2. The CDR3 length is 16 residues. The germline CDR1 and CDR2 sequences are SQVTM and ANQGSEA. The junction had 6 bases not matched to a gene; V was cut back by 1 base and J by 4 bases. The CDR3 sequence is CSVEAGLAGEGYEQYF. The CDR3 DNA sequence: TGCAGCGTTGAAGCGGGACTAGCGGGAGAAGGTTACGAGCAGTACTTC.

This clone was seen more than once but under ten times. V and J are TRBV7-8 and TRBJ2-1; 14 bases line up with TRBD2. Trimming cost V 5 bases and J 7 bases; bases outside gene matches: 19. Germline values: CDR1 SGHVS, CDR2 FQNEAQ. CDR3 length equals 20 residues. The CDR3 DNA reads TGTGCCAGCAGCAAAACCCGACTAGCGGGGGGGCCGGGCAATTTAAATGAGCAGTTCTTC. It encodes CASSKTRLAGGPGNLNEQFF.

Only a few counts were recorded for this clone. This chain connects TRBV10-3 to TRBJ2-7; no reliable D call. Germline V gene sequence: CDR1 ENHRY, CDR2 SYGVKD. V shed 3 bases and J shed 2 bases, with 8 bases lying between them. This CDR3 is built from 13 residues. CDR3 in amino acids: CAISDQTPYEQYF. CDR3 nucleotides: TGTGCCATCAGTGATCAAACTCCCTACGAGCAGTACTTC.

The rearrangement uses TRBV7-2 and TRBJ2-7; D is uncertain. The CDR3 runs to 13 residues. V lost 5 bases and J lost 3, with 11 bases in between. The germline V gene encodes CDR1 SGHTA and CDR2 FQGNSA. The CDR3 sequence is CASSPGEVYEQYF. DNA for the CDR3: TGTGCCAGCAGCCCCGGAGAAGTCTACGAGCAGTACTTC.

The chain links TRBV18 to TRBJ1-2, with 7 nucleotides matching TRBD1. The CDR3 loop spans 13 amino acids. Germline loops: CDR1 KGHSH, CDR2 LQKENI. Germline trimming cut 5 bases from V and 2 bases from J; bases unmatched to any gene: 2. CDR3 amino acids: CASSETGNYGYTF. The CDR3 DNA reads TGTGCCAGCTCAGAGACAGGGAACTATGGCTACACCTTC.

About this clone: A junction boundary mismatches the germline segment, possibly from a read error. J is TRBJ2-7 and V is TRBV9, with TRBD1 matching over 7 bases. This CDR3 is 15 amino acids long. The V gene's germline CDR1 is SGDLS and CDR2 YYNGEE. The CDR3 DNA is TGTGCCAGCGGCGTAGCCGGGACAGATACCTACGAGCAGTACTTC. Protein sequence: CASGVAGTDTYEQYF.

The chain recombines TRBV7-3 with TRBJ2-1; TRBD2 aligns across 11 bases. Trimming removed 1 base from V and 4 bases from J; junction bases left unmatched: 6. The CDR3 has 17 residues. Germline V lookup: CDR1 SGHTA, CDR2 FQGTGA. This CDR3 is CASSLMTTSGIYNEQFF. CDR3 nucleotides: TGTGCCAGCAGCTTAATGACGACTAGCGGGATTTACAATGAGCAGTTCTTC.

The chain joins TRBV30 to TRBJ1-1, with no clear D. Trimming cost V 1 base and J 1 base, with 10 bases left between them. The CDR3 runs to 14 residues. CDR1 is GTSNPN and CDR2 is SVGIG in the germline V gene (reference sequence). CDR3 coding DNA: TGTGCCTGGAGTGCCCGGGCCGGGAACACTGAAGCTTTCTTT. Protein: CAWSARAGNTEAFF.

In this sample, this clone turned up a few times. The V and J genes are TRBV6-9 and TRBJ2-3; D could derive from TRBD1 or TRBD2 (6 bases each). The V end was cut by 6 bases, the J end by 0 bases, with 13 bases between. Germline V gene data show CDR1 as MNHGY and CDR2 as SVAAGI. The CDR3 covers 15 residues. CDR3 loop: CASSSRGGSTDTQYF. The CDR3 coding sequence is TGTGCCAGCAGCAGCAGGGGAGGAAGCACAGATACGCAGTATTTT.

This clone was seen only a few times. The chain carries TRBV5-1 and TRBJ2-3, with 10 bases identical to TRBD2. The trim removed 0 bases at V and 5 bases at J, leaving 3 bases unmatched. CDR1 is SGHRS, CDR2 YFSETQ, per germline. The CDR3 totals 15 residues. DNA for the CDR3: TGCGCCAGCAGCTTGGCTAGCGGGGGTGGAGATACGCAGTATTTT. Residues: CASSLASGGGDTQYF.

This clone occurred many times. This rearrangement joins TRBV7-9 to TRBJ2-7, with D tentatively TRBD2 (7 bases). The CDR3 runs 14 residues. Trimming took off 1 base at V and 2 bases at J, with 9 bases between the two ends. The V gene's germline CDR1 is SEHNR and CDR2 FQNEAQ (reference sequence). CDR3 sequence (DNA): TGTGCCAGCAGCTTAGGCGGGGGCCCCTACGAGCAGTACTTC. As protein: CASSLGGGPYEQYF.

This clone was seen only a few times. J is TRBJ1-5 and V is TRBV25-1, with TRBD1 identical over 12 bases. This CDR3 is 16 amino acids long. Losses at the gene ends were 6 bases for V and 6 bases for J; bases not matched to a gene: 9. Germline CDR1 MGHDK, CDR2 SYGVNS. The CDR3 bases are TGTGCCAGCAGCTCCGGGACAGGGGGCCCCCGTCAGCCCCAGCATTTT. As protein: CASSSGTGGPRQPQHF.

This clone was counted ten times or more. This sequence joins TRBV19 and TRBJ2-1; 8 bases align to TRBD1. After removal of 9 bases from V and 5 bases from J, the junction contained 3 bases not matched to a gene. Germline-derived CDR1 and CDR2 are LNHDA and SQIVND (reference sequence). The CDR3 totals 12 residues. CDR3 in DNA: TGTGCCAGCGTGGACAGGGACAATGAGCAGTTCTTC. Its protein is CASVDRDNEQFF.

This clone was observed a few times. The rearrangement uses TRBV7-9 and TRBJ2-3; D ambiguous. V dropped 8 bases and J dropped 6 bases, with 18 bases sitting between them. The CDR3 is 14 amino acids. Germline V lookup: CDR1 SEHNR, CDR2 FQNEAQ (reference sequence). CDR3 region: CASGPSTRLDTQYF. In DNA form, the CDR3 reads TGTGCCAGCGGCCCTTCCACCCGTCTTGATACGCAGTATTTT.

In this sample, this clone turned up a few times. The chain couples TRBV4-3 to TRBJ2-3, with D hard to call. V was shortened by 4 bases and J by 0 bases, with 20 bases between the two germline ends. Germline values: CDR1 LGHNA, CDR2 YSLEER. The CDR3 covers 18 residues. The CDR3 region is CASSRVTGALRSTDTQYF. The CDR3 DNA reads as TGCGCCAGCAGCCGGGTAACCGGTGCCTTGCGAAGCACAGATACGCAGTATTTT.

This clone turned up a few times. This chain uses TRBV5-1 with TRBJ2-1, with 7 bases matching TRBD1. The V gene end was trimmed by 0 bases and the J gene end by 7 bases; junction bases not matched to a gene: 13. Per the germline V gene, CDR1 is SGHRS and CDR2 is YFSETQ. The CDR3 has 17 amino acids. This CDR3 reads CASSLEGAYGLGNEQFF. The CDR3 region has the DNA TGCGCCAGCAGCTTGGAGGGGGCCTACGGTTTAGGGAATGAGCAGTTCTTC.

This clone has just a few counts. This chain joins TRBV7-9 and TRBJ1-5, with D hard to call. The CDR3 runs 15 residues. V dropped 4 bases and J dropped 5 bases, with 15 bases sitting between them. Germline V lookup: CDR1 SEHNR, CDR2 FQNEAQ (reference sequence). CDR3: CASSSDPVHDQPQHF. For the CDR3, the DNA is TGTGCCAGCAGCTCGGACCCGGTCCACGATCAGCCCCAGCATTTT.